One sample yielded the 11 T cell receptor beta chains listed below, sequenced in a study of spatial heterogeneity in lung cancer. Time point meaning: blood at routine non-recurrence follow-up after resection. TCRdb redid the calling of the 5' RACE reads with MiXCR, one entry per CDR3 protein. The data contain approximately 110,000 distinct CDR3 sequences, 9.5% to 14% of them singletons. The sample consisted of PBMCs, taken at follow-up. These receptors were obtained from a female donor with early-stage non-small cell lung cancer.

This clonotype came up a few times. The J gene is TRBJ1-5, the V gene TRBV29-1; D is undetermined. CDR1 is SQVTM, CDR2 ANQGSEA, per germline. Trimming took 4 bases from V and 2 from J, leaving 6 bases between them. This CDR3 spans 12 amino acids. CDR3 residues: CSVGNGNQPQHF. DNA for the CDR3: TGCAGCGTTGGGAACGGCAATCAGCCCCAGCATTTT.

A few counts support this clonotype. The chain carries TRBV6-2 or TRBV6-3 and TRBJ1-2; D is unresolved. V lost 6 bases, J lost 0 bases, and 11 bases lay in between. Germline V gene sequence: CDR1 MNHEY, CDR2 SVGEGT. This CDR3 comprises 14 residues. The CDR3 bases are TGTGCCAGCAGAGACGACATAGCTAACTATGGCTACACCTTC. Residues: CASRDDIANYGYTF.

The V call is TRBV5-6, the J call TRBJ1-1; weak D call: TRBD1 (6 bases). Trimming cost V 2 bases and J 1 base, with 21 bases left between them. This CDR3 has 18 residues. Germline values: CDR1 SGHDT, CDR2 YYEEEE. The CDR3 sequence: CASSFRSGHRGPNTEAFF. CDR3 nucleotides: TGTGCCAGCAGCTTCCGATCGGGACACCGGGGGCCGAACACTGAAGCTTTCTTT.

The V call is TRBV30, the J call TRBJ2-7; TRBD1 matches 7 bases. The germline V gene encodes CDR1 GTSNPN and CDR2 SVGIG (reference sequence). Trimming at V came to 3 bases and at J to 4 bases, leaving 6 bases not matched to a gene. This CDR3 has 13 residues. The CDR3 DNA follows: TGTGCCTGGAGCCTGACAGGGACATACGAGCAGTACGTC. Residues: CAWSLTGTYEQYV.

The chain is built from TRBV3-1 and TRBJ2-7; no definite D call. The CDR3 extends over 14 amino acids. Trimming took 4 bases from V and 2 from J, leaving 12 bases between them. The germline V gene has CDR1 LGHDT and CDR2 YNNKEL (reference sequence). The CDR3 bases are TGTGCCAGCAGCCCGCCTTTTCGGGCCTACGAGCAGTACTTC. This codes for CASSPPFRAYEQYF.

There are many counts of this clonotype. This chain uses TRBV7-2 with TRBJ1-5; the match to TRBD1 covers 7 bases. The CDR3 sequence is 16 residues long. Germline V lookup: CDR1 SGHTA, CDR2 FQGNSA. Trimming cost V 5 bases and J 2 bases; bases outside gene matches: 9. CDR3 sequence (DNA): TGTGCCAGCAGCCAGACAGGGATCGGGGGCAATCAGCCCCAGCATTTT. Amino acids: CASSQTGIGGNQPQHF.

CDR3 DNA: TGTGCCAGCAGCGTCGCAGGTTCGAACACCGGGGAGCTGTTTTTT. The encoded protein is CASSVAGSNTGELFF. The chain carries TRBV9 and TRBJ2-2; D is ambiguous. Germline V gene sequence: CDR1 SGDLS, CDR2 YYNGEE. This CDR3 has 15 amino acids. V was trimmed by 2 bases and J by 0 bases, leaving 8 bases between them.

With regard to this clonotype: A much larger clone sits a single nucleotide away, making a read error possible. The CDR3 sequence: CASSQDRLSYKQYF. The CDR3 DNA is TGTGCCAGCAGCCAAGATCGACTCAGCTACAAGCAGTACTTC. The V call is TRBV4-2, the J call TRBJ2-7, with no clear D. Germline V lookup: CDR1 LGHNA, CDR2 YNFKEQ. The CDR3 covers 14 residues.

This clonotype was detected ten times or more. A read error may produce the germline difference seen at one junction end. The chain joins TRBV28 to TRBJ2-7; 7 bases agree with TRBD2. CDR3 length equals 15 residues. CDR1 MDHEN and CDR2 SYDVKM come from the germline V gene. The CDR3 sequence is CASSLWTQGGGEQYF. CDR3 nucleotides: TGTGCCAGCAGTCTATGGACTCAGGGCGGGGGTGAGCAGTACTTC. Together with reference TRBV28 and TRBJ2-7, the CDR3 gives the full variable domain: DVKVTQSSRYLVKRTGEKVFLECVQDMDHENMFWYRQDPGLGLRLIYFSYDVKMKEKGDIPEGYSVSREKKERFSLILESASTNQTSMYLCASSLWTQGGGEQYFGPGTRLTVT.

This clonotype turned up a few times. This chain joins TRBV5-5 and TRBJ1-1; no clear D gene. CDR1 SGHKS and CDR2 YYEKEE come from the germline V gene (reference sequence). This CDR3 contains 13 residues. V shed 0 bases and J shed 6 bases, with 9 bases lying between them. The CDR3 DNA reads as TGTGCCAGCAGCTTGGCGGGGTCGGCTGAAGCTTTCTTT. Translation gives CASSLAGSAEAFF.

This clonotype came up a few times. This chain joins TRBV20-1 and TRBJ1-2; tentatively, D is TRBD1 (5 bases). The germline gives CDR1 DFQATT, CDR2 SNEGSKA (reference sequence). The CDR3 sequence is 12 residues long. Trimming stripped 6 bases from V and 4 bases from J, with 12 bases between. The DNA for the CDR3 is TGCAGTGCCCCCAGACAGAGCTATGGCTACACCTTC. This gives the protein CSAPRQSYGYTF.